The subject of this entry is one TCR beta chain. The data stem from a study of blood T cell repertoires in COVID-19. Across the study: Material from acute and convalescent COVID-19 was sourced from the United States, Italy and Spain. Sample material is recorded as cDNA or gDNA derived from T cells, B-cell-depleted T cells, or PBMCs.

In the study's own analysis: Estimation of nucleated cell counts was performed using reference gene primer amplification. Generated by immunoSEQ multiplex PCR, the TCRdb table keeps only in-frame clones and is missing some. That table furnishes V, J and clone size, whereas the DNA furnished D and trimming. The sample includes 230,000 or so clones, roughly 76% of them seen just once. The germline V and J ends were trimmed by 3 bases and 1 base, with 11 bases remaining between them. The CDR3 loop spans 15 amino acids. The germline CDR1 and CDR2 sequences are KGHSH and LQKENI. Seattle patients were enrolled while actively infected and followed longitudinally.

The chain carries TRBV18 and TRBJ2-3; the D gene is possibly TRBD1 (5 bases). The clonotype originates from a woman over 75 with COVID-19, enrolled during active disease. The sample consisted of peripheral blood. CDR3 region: CASSPREQGTDTQYF. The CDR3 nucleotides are TGTGCCAGCTCACCCAGGGAACAGGGCACAGATACGCAGTATTTT. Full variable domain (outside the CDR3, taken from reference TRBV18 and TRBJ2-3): NAGVMQNPRHLVRRRGQEARLRCSPMKGHSHVYWYRQLPEEGLKFMVYLQKENIIDESGMPKERFSAEFPKEGPSILRIQQVVRGDSAAYFCASSPREQGTDTQYFGPGTRLTVL.